This T cell receptor beta chain was profiled in a study of T cells after yellow fever vaccination. TCRdb analysed the 5' RACE reads with MiXCR anew, one entry per CDR3 protein. Counted here are approximately 580,000 distinct CDR3 sequences, less than 20% occurring once; the ten biggest clones make up roughly 17%. This clonotype was counted between two and nine times. With 2 bases clipped from V and 0 bases from J, the junction kept 6 bases outside the gene matches. The V gene's germline CDR1 is SGHVS and CDR2 FNYEAQ. The CDR3 is 16 amino acids. The receptor was isolated from a man aged 18-30 years who received the YFV17D yellow fever vaccine. The starting material was PBMCs, obtained 4 to 6 days after the first yellow fever vaccination. The rearrangement joins TRBV7-6 to TRBJ2-5; 7 nucleotides align to TRBD2. The chain's CDR3 is CASSLYERGNQETQYF. The CDR3 bases are TGTGCCAGCAGCTTATACGAGCGGGGAAACCAAGAGACCCAGTACTTC.